The clone carrying this TCR beta chain was seen a single time. Its target is not known. Treatment here: oral pan-JAK inhibitor, 5-10 mg twice daily. Extracted RNA was reverse transcribed into cDNA, the sequencing template. The repertoire was sequenced with immunoSEQ multiplex PCR; TCRdb's copy has only in-frame clones and lacks some. Of about 94,000 clones listed, about 70% are singletons. Deletions cut 3 bases from V and 0 bases from J, with 10 bases between. This CDR3 spans 15 amino acids. Germline CDR1 SGHNT, CDR2 YENEEA. The data were taken from a study of CD8+ T cells in alopecia areata. Overall study results and limits: Sharing of TCRs across patients appeared less clear than in mice, possibly for HLA-related reasons. Alphabeta T cells residing in normal skin are also sequenced in scalp samples.

The sample here was CD8+ T cells sorted from blood, taken at week 44, from a patient treated with tofacitinib. The chain carries TRBV11-3 and TRBJ2-3; possible D gene TRBD2, 5 bases. This TCR was sampled from a human donor with alopecia areata. Written as DNA, the CDR3 is TGTGCCAGCAGCTTTCTAGCAGATAGCACAGATACGCAGTATTTT. Its translation is CASSFLADSTDTQYF. Variable domain in full (rest from reference TRBV11-3 and TRBJ2-3): EAGVVQSPRYKIIEKKQPVAFWCNPISGHNTLYWYLQNLGQGPELLIRYENEEAVDDSQLPKDRFSAERLKGVDSTLKIQPAELGDSAVYLCASSFLADSTDTQYFGPGTRLTVL.